The TCR beta chain described here comes from a study of blood T cells in healthy people across ages. Overall study results and limits: More naive CD4+ cells and higher diversity were found in long-lived than in aged donors.

There were at least 6 micrograms of total RNA extracted from every sample. Combining a sample-barcoded 5' primer with a J-beta primer mix, a second PCR ran for roughly 7 to 12 cycles. Sequencing recovered at least 2.5 million CDR3-containing paired-end reads from each sample. MiXCR was run by TCRdb on the 5' RACE reads, yielding one entry per CDR3 protein. The sample holds about 640,000 distinct CDR3 sequences, around three fifths seen once. A remark on this clonotype: As yet, its antigen is unknown.

This CDR3 region has 14 residues. V lost 4 bases, J lost 7 bases, and 8 bases stayed unmatched. In germline, CDR1 is SGHAT, CDR2 FQDESV (reference sequence). The chain combines TRBV11-1 with TRBJ1-1; TRBD1 agrees at 8 bases. Sequenced sample: blood. This clonotype was sampled from a man aged 60 to 69 in good health. For the CDR3, the DNA is TGTGCCAGCAGCTCACCGGACAGGGTGAGTGAAGCTTTCTTT. It encodes CASSSPDRVSEAFF.